The 18 T cell receptor beta chains listed next were all sequenced from one sample in a study of blood T cell repertoires in COVID-19. The repertoire was sequenced with immunoSEQ multiplex PCR; TCRdb's copy has only in-frame clones and lacks some. This sample has approximately 190,000 clones; roughly four fifths occur once, and the top ten carry about an eighth. The material sequenced was peripheral blood. The origin of the receptors is a man aged 30 to 45 with active or convalescent COVID-19.

The V and J genes are TRBV19 and TRBJ1-5; tentative D call: TRBD1 (6 bases). The germline V gene encodes CDR1 LNHDA and CDR2 SQIVND (reference sequence). Trimming took 0 bases from V and 1 from J, leaving 10 bases between them. The CDR3 loop spans 16 amino acids. CDR3 sequence (DNA): TGTGCCAGTAGTATAGACCGCAGGGGAAGCAATCAGCCCCAGCATTTT. It encodes CASSIDRRGSNQPQHF.

CDR3 DNA: TGTGCCAGCAGCTCCCCCGGTGAGACCCAGTACTTC. Residues: CASSSPGETQYF. The genes are TRBV13 and TRBJ2-5; unclear D gene. Germline CDR1 is PRHDT and CDR2 is FYEKMQ (reference sequence). The CDR3 extends over 12 amino acids. Trimming removed 4 bases at V and 5 bases at J, with 8 bases between.

V usage is TRBV6-5 and J usage is TRBJ1-6; unclear D gene. Trimming shortened V by 8 bases and J by 9 bases, and 11 bases separated the two germline ends. The CDR3 is 12 residues long. Germline-derived CDR1 and CDR2 are MNHEY and SVGAGI. The CDR3 nucleotides read TGTGCCAGCTACGGGGTTGGTTCACCCCTCCACTTT. This encodes CASYGVGSPLHF.

The chain uses TRBV4-1 and TRBJ1-3; D is unclear. Trimming removed 1 base at V and 0 bases at J, with 16 bases between. Germline loops: CDR1 MGHRA, CDR2 YSYEKL. CDR3 size: 18 residues. CDR3 residues: CASSQAPTKGSSGNTIYF. Here the CDR3 DNA reads TGCGCCAGCAGCCAAGCTCCTACCAAAGGGAGCTCTGGAAACACCATATATTTT.

The chain combines TRBV5-1 with TRBJ1-1; TRBD1 is a possible D gene (6 bases). Germline lookup yields CDR1 SGHRS and CDR2 YFSETQ. The CDR3 consists of 14 residues. Trimming took off 1 base at V and 1 base at J, with 8 bases between the two ends. Written as DNA, the CDR3 is TGCGCCAGCAGCTTGTCACAGGGGAACACTGAAGCTTTCTTT. It yields the protein CASSLSQGNTEAFF.

Only one count was recorded for this clone. The chain is built from TRBV27 and TRBJ2-1; 9 bases align to TRBD1. Germline CDR1 and CDR2: MNHEY and SMNVEV (reference sequence). The CDR3 covers 16 residues. V lost 2 bases and J lost 6; bases outside the gene matches: 8. CDR3 DNA sequence: TGTGCCAGCAGTTTAGCTGGGACAGGGTCAATCAATGAGCAGTTCTTC. Translation gives CASSLAGTGSINEQFF.

The gene calls are TRBV30 and TRBJ1-5; TRBD1 aligns across 7 bases. CDR3 length equals 14 residues. The V gene end was trimmed by 6 bases and the J gene end by 0 bases; junction bases not matched to a gene: 5. Germline V gives CDR1 GTSNPN, CDR2 SVGIG (reference sequence). The CDR3 region has the DNA TGTGCCTGCGCGACAGGGTTTAGCAATCAGCCCCAGCATTTT. This encodes CACATGFSNQPQHF. The variable domain in full, completed from reference TRBV30 and TRBJ1-5, reads SQTIHQWPATLVQPVGSPLSLECTVEGTSNPNLYWYRQAAGRGLQLLFYSVGIGQISSEVPQNLSASRPQDRQFILSSKKLLLSDSGFYLCACATGFSNQPQHFGDGTRLSIL.

This chain links TRBV15 with TRBJ1-4, with 10 bases aligning to TRBD1. The CDR3 extends over 16 amino acids. Germline trimming cut 1 base from V and 5 bases from J; bases unmatched to any gene: 4. Germline V CDR1 and CDR2: LNHNV, YYDKDF (reference sequence). The CDR3 is CATSRGGQGRNEKLFF. Here the CDR3 DNA reads TGTGCCACCAGCAGAGGGGGACAGGGGAGGAATGAAAAACTGTTTTTT.

This chain uses TRBV7-9 with TRBJ2-7; 8 bases are a match to TRBD1. The CDR3 contains 12 residues. Germline CDR1 SEHNR, CDR2 FQNEAQ (reference sequence). After removal of 5 bases from V and 6 bases from J, the junction contained 3 bases not matched to a gene. CDR3 bases: TGTGCCAGCAGCCAAGACAGGGGCGAGCAGTACTTC. Translating it yields CASSQDRGEQYF. Supplemented by reference TRBV7-9 and TRBJ2-7, the full variable domain reads DTGVSQNPRHKITKRGQNVTFRCDPISEHNRLYWYRQTLGQGPEFLTYFQNEAQLEKSRLLSDRFSAERPKGSFSTLEIQRTEQGDSAMYLCASSQDRGEQYFGPGTRLTVT.

The chain carries TRBV27 and TRBJ1-2; 8 bases are shared with TRBD1. This CDR3 is built from 13 residues. J was trimmed by 2 bases and V by 9 bases; bases with no gene match: 5. Germline V gives CDR1 MNHEY, CDR2 SMNVEV (reference sequence). The CDR3 protein is CASGRTGNYGYTF. The CDR3 bases are TGTGCCAGTGGAAGGACAGGGAACTATGGCTACACCTTC.

This chain joins TRBV21-1 and TRBJ2-2; the table's D call TRBD2 went unverified against the DNA. TRBV21-1 is labeled a pseudogene. This CDR3 is built from 19 residues. The CDR3, as DNA: TGTGCCAGCAGCATAAGGGAGGGAAAACGTATTACTCGGGGCGGGGAGCTGTTTTTT. This gives the protein CASSIREGKRITRGGELFF.

The J gene is TRBJ2-7, the V gene TRBV6-5; D gene ambiguous. CDR3 length equals 14 residues. The germline V and J ends were trimmed by 0 bases and 3 bases, with 9 bases remaining between them. CDR1 and CDR2 from the germline V gene are MNHEY and SVGAGI. The CDR3 DNA reads TGTGCCAGCAGTTACTCGACTCCCGGCTACGAGCAGTACTTC. Protein sequence: CASSYSTPGYEQYF.

The chain has TRBV30 and TRBJ2-7; 7 bases align to TRBD1. Trimming at V came to 2 bases and at J to 6 bases, leaving 4 bases not matched to a gene. The germline CDR1 and CDR2 sequences are GTSNPN and SVGIG (reference sequence). This CDR3 has 12 amino acids. CDR3 DNA: TGTGCCTGGAGTCGCCCAGGGGGCGAGCAGTACGTC. It specifies CAWSRPGGEQYV.

This chain links TRBV4-1 with TRBJ1-2; 8 bases agree with TRBD1. CDR3 length equals 15 residues. Germline V CDR1 and CDR2: MGHRA, YSYEKL. J was trimmed by 4 bases and V by 0 bases; bases with no gene match: 4. This chain's CDR3 is CASSQDGTGVYGYTF. The CDR3, as DNA: TGCGCCAGCAGCCAAGACGGGACAGGCGTCTATGGCTACACCTTC.

The chain has TRBV4-1 and TRBJ2-1, with D perhaps matching TRBD2 (5 bases). The germline V and J ends were trimmed by 4 bases and 7 bases, with 8 bases remaining between them. Germline CDR1 and CDR2: MGHRA and YSYEKL. The CDR3 is 12 amino acids. The CDR3 DNA is TGCGCCAGCAGCCCAACGGGAAATGAGCAGTTCTTC. Amino acids: CASSPTGNEQFF.

This chain joins TRBV9 and TRBJ1-5; TRBD1 matches 9 bases. The V segment lost 4 bases and the J segment 4 bases; nucleotides outside the gene matches: 3. Germline V CDR1 and CDR2: SGDLS, YYNGEE. The CDR3 length is 14 residues. CDR3 coding DNA: TGTGCCAGCAGCCAAGACAGGGGGAATCAGCCCCAGCATTTT. Residues: CASSQDRGNQPQHF.

This clone was seen only once. The CDR3 DNA follows: TGTGCCAGCAGCTTAGCTGGTCTAGCGGGAAACACAGATACGCAGTATTTT. It specifies CASSLAGLAGNTDTQYF. V is TRBV11-1 and J is TRBJ2-3, with 9 bases fitting TRBD2. In germline, CDR1 is SGHAT, CDR2 FQDESV (reference sequence). The CDR3 is made up of 17 amino acids. V was pared by 0 bases and J by 2 bases, with 6 bases of the junction left unmatched.

J is TRBJ1-2 and V is TRBV10-3; TRBD1 might be the D (5 bases). The V gene's germline CDR1 is ENHRY and CDR2 SYGVKD. This CDR3 has 16 amino acids. Trimming pared 3 bases from V and 7 bases from J, leaving 21 bases between. CDR3 bases: TGTGCCATCAGTGAAAAGGAGACCCAGGGCGATGGTGGCTACACCTTC. Its translation is CAISEKETQGDGGYTF.